This TCR beta chain is from a study of blood T cells in healthy people across ages. CDR3 length equals 14 residues. Germline-derived CDR1 and CDR2 are MNHEY and SMNVEV (reference sequence). A sample-barcoded 5' primer and a J-beta primer mix were used in a second PCR of roughly 7 to 11 cycles. CDR3-containing paired-end reads numbering at least 3 million came from each sample. TCRdb used MiXCR to reprocess the 5' RACE reads, holding one entry per CDR3 protein. This sample carries 800,000 to 950,000 distinct CDR3 sequences, roughly 48% of them seen once, and the ten largest clones take 13%. The V gene is TRBV27, the J gene TRBJ2-5, with TRBD1 matching over 9 bases. The end of the DNA aligns better with TRBJ2-7, so the J call may be wrong. Sequencing used blood. This clonotype originated in a man under 40 in good health. The CDR3 region has the DNA TGTGCCAGCAGTTCCCGGGACAGGGTGACCGAGCAGTACTTC. Amino acids: CASSSRDRVTEQYF.